Shown below are 19 T cell receptor beta chains from a single sample sequenced in a study. Each CDR3 protein gets one entry after TCRdb re-called the 5' RACE reads with MiXCR. This table holds about 62,000 distinct CDR3 sequences, almost 30% found once. The sequencing sample was made of tumor-infiltrating naive CD4+ T cells sorted from the breast tumor. The subset is: naive CD4+ T cells, CD4+CD45RA+CD25-. All receptors derive from a female donor with breast cancer.

This clonotype has only a few counts. DNA of the CDR3: TGTGCCAGCAGTGAAATGTGGGGGGGCCAAGAGACCCAGTACTTC. Protein product: CASSEMWGGQETQYF. The V and J genes are TRBV6-1 and TRBJ2-5; TRBD2 agrees at 7 bases. The CDR3 contains 15 residues. From germline, CDR1 is MNHNS and CDR2 SASEGT. After removal of 2 bases from V and 1 base from J, the junction contained 4 bases not matched to a gene.

The V call is TRBV7-9, the J call TRBJ2-7, with D possibly called TRBD1 or TRBD2 (5 bases each). The V end lost 3 bases, the J end lost 2 bases, and 8 bases lay between the germline ends. Germline CDR1 SEHNR, CDR2 FQNEAQ (reference sequence). This CDR3 region has 13 residues. The CDR3 is CASSFPGPYEQYF. DNA for the CDR3: TGTGCCAGCAGCTTTCCGGGACCCTACGAGCAGTACTTC.

The rearrangement uses TRBV20-1 and TRBJ2-5; tentative D call: TRBD1 (6 bases). The CDR3 covers 13 residues. V lost 2 bases and J 4 bases, leaving 11 bases between the germline ends. Germline CDR1 is DFQATT and CDR2 is SNEGSKA (reference sequence). Here the CDR3 reads CSARYDRRETQYF. The CDR3 coding sequence is TGCAGTGCTAGATACGACAGGAGAGAGACCCAGTACTTC.

This clonotype was counted a few times. The chain recombines TRBV28 with TRBJ2-5, with 12 bases aligning to TRBD2. Germline CDR1 reads MDHEN; CDR2 reads SYDVKM. The CDR3 is 16 residues long. V trimming: 4 bases; J trimming: 4 bases; junction bases outside the gene matches: 7. This chain's CDR3 is CASSSGTSGFSETQYF. CDR3 sequence (DNA): TGTGCCAGCAGTTCCGGGACTAGCGGGTTCTCAGAGACCCAGTACTTC. Full variable domain (missing parts from reference TRBV28 and TRBJ2-5): DVKVTQSSRYLVKRTGEKVFLECVQDMDHENMFWYRQDPGLGLRLIYFSYDVKMKEKGDIPEGYSVSREKKERFSLILESASTNQTSMYLCASSSGTSGFSETQYFGPGTRLLVL.

The chain employs TRBV27 and TRBJ2-7, with a weak D call TRBD1 (6 bases). Germline CDR1 MNHEY, CDR2 SMNVEV (reference sequence). V was trimmed by 10 bases and J by 5 bases, leaving 18 bases between them. This CDR3 has 13 amino acids. In nucleotides, the CDR3 is TGTGCCAACCCGACAGGAGCAACCCACGAGCAGTACTTC. Encoded protein: CANPTGATHEQYF.

The chain couples TRBV20-1 to TRBJ2-1; 8 bases agree with TRBD2. The V and J ends lost 6 bases and 6 bases, in that order; junction bases with no gene match: 13. The CDR3 length is 15 residues. Looked up from germline, CDR1 is DFQATT and CDR2 is SNEGSKA (reference sequence). The CDR3 nucleotides are TGCAGTGCCCAAATCGTAGCGGGACCCGGCAATGAGCAGTTCTTC. The encoded protein is CSAQIVAGPGNEQFF.

The rearrangement links TRBV16 to TRBJ1-5; D unclear. The germline CDR1 and CDR2 sequences are KGHSY and FQNENV. This CDR3 is 13 amino acids long. Between the trimmed V and J ends, which lost 2 bases and 6 bases, there was a span of 8 bases. The CDR3 region is CASSQMVGQPQHF. The CDR3 DNA follows: TGTGCCAGCAGCCAAATGGTTGGTCAGCCCCAGCATTTT.

This clonotype is labeled medium-sized (0.01 to 0.1%). The CDR3 reads CASSQGTSRLTDTQYF. In DNA form, the CDR3 reads TGTGCCAGCAGCCAAGGGACTAGCAGACTCACAGATACGCAGTATTTT. The J gene is TRBJ2-3, the V gene TRBV4-2; 8 bases map to TRBD2. Unmatched junction bases numbered 5, after V lost 1 base and J lost 2 bases. This CDR3 has 16 amino acids. CDR1 LGHNA and CDR2 YNFKEQ come from the germline V gene.

V and J are TRBV20-1 and TRBJ2-5; D call uncertain. Germline CDR1 is DFQATT and CDR2 is SNEGSKA (reference sequence). The CDR3 totals 14 residues. V lost 3 bases to trimming and J lost 1 base, with 12 bases between them. The CDR3 reads CSASFGATQETQYF. The CDR3 region has the DNA TGCAGTGCTAGTTTCGGTGCCACCCAAGAGACCCAGTACTTC.

V and J are TRBV7-9 and TRBJ1-2, with D maybe TRBD1 (5 bases). Trimming shortened V by 1 base and J by 8 bases, and 8 bases separated the two germline ends. The germline V gene encodes CDR1 SEHNR and CDR2 FQNEAQ (reference sequence). The CDR3 loop spans 12 amino acids. CDR3 loop: CASSLGQLGYTF. CDR3 bases: TGTGCCAGCAGCTTAGGACAGCTCGGCTACACCTTC.

The chain couples TRBV20-1 to TRBJ2-5, with 8 bases aligning to TRBD2. Germline trimming cut 6 bases from V and 2 bases from J; bases unmatched to any gene: 8. CDR1 and CDR2 from the germline V gene are DFQATT and SNEGSKA (reference sequence). The CDR3 length is 14 residues. CDR3 in amino acids: CSAQIAGPQETQYF. CDR3 nucleotides: TGCAGTGCCCAGATAGCGGGGCCTCAAGAGACCCAGTACTTC.

J is TRBJ1-5 and V is TRBV15; TRBD1 might be the D (5 bases). V was cut by 5 bases and J by 3 bases, with 11 bases left in between. Germline V gene sequence: CDR1 LNHNV, CDR2 YYDKDF (reference sequence). This CDR3 is 14 amino acids long. The CDR3 nucleotides are TGTGCCACCAGCTGGGGAGGGGACAATCAGCCCCAGCATTTT. As protein: CATSWGGDNQPQHF.

This chain uses TRBV6-5 with TRBJ1-6, with D maybe TRBD1 (5 bases). Trimming pared 5 bases from V and 10 bases from J, leaving 18 bases between. The CDR3 is 15 amino acids. The germline gives CDR1 MNHEY, CDR2 SVGAGI. Here the CDR3 DNA reads TGTGCCAGCAGTATTACCGGGACGGGAGAGTCACCCCTCCACTTT. Residues: CASSITGTGESPLHF.

The gene calls are TRBV19 and TRBJ1-1; no firm D call. The CDR3 extends over 12 amino acids. Between the trimmed V and J ends, which lost 3 bases and 10 bases, there was a span of 12 bases. Germline CDR1 and CDR2: LNHDA and SQIVND (reference sequence). Written as DNA, the CDR3 is TGTGCCAGTAGTATTTCGGGCTTACCAGCTTTCTTT. Translation: CASSISGLPAFF.

Of note for this clonotype: This may arise from a read error, as a much more abundant clone is one base away. The chain links TRBV6-6 to TRBJ1-1; D remains ambiguous. This CDR3 is 13 amino acids long. The V gene's germline CDR1 is MNHNY and CDR2 SVGAGI (reference sequence). The CDR3 DNA reads TGTGCCAGAAGTTATCACCCGAACACTGAAGCTTTCTTT. Amino acids: CARSYHPNTEAFF.

This rearrangement joins TRBV5-5 to TRBJ2-1, with D perhaps TRBD1 or TRBD2 (5 bases each). V was cut by 0 bases and J by 8 bases, with 12 bases left in between. The CDR3 loop spans 14 amino acids. Germline assignment: CDR1 SGHKS and CDR2 YYEKEE (reference sequence). In DNA form, the CDR3 reads TGTGCCAGCAGCTTGGGGTCAAGAGGGGATGAGCAGTTCTTC. Translation gives CASSLGSRGDEQFF.

This clonotype was seen more than once but under ten times. This chain joins TRBV13 and TRBJ2-7, with D perhaps being TRBD1 or TRBD2 (6 bases each). CDR1 is PRHDT and CDR2 is FYEKMQ in the germline V gene (reference sequence). The CDR3 contains 15 residues. Trimming took 5 bases from V and 4 from J, leaving 18 bases between them. The CDR3 DNA reads TGTGCCAGCAGCCACCTCGGAGGGGGTCAGTACGAGCAGTACTTC. This sequence encodes CASSHLGGGQYEQYF.

The chain carries TRBV7-2 and TRBJ2-7, with a possible D match to TRBD1 (6 bases). The germline V gene encodes CDR1 SGHTA and CDR2 FQGNSA. V dropped 4 bases and J dropped 5 bases, with 12 bases sitting between them. The CDR3 is made up of 13 amino acids. CDR3 bases: TGTGCCAGCAGCTGGGTACAGGGTAACGAGCAGTACTTC. Protein: CASSWVQGNEQYF.

This clonotype counts as medium-sized. The rearrangement joins TRBV7-2 to TRBJ1-6; D call uncertain. V dropped 3 bases and J dropped 7 bases, with 13 bases sitting between them. Germline assignment: CDR1 SGHTA and CDR2 FQGNSA. The CDR3 extends over 15 amino acids. This CDR3 reads CASSFTSDGNSPLHF. The CDR3 DNA follows: TGTGCCAGCAGCTTCACTTCAGACGGGAATTCACCCCTCCACTTT.